This section outlines one T cell receptor beta chain sequence together with its context. This entry comes from a study of blood T cell repertoires in COVID-19. Study overall: The analysed material was cDNA or gDNA that came from T cells, B-cell-depleted T cells, or PBMCs.

The repertoire was sequenced with immunoSEQ multiplex PCR; TCRdb's copy has only in-frame clones and lacks some. The sample has 120,000 to 150,000 clones; 75% to 90% are singletons. Germline V gene lookup returns CDR1 SEHNR and CDR2 FQNEAQ (reference sequence). The CDR3 has 17 amino acids. J gave up 5 bases and V 5 bases, and 13 bases lay outside the gene matches. The sequence derives from a man aged 18-30 years with COVID-19, enrolled during active disease. The sample comprised peripheral blood. The rearrangement joins TRBV7-9 to TRBJ2-7, with 12 bases aligning to TRBD2. The CDR3, as DNA: TGTGCCAGCAGCCCAGGACTAGCGGGACTGTCTGAGCACGAGCAGTACTTC. Its protein product is CASSPGLAGLSEHEQYF.